Listed below are T cell receptor beta chains from one sample, sequenced in a study of T cell changes during pregnancy in multiple sclerosis. Generated by immunoSEQ multiplex PCR, the TCRdb table keeps only in-frame clones and is missing some. The profile shows under 85,000 clones, approximately 90% of them singletons. The source material was CD4+ T cells from peripheral blood mononuclear cells, sampled in the second trimester of pregnancy. The origin of the receptors is a female donor with multiple sclerosis, enrolled in a pregnancy study. The CDR3 runs from the conserved cysteine through the conserved F or W. D genes are given only for firm matches. A clone size is listed for some rows: how often the clone was seen (once, few, many), or a class if it is expanded.

15,NA,TRBV6-1,TRBJ1-5,NA,CASSDYPQTNQPQHF,TGTGCCAGCAGTGATTACCCGCAGACTAATCAGCCCCAGCATTTT
14,NA,TRBV7-3,TRBJ2-1,NA,CASSTKGQGNEQFF,TGTGCCAGCAGCACTAAAGGACAAGGTAATGAGCAGTTCTTC
13,NA,TRBV6-1,TRBJ2-7,NA,CASTQRLSYEQYF,TGTGCCAGCACTCAGCGGCTCTCCTACGAGCAGTACTTC
10,NA,TRBV7-9,TRBJ2-5,NA,CASSLETQYF,TGTGCCAGCAGCCTAGAGACCCAGTACTTC
14,NA,TRBV13,TRBJ2-7,TRBD2,CASSLLAGVGEQYF,TGTGCCAGCAGCTTACTAGCGGGAGTAGGAGAGCAGTACTTC
14,NA,TRBV5-8,TRBJ2-5,NA,CASSAGDVKETQYF,TGTGCCAGCAGCGCAGGGGACGTCAAAGAGACCCAGTACTTC
16,NA,TRBV9,TRBJ1-1,TRBD1,CASSVGTGLMNTEAFF,TGTGCCAGCAGCGTTGGGACAGGGCTCATGAACACTGAAGCTTTCTTT
17,NA,TRBV4-1,TRBJ2-2,TRBD2,CASSQDKTSGGHGELFF,TGCGCCAGCAGCCAAGATAAGACTAGCGGGGGTCACGGGGAGCTGTTTTTT
21,NA,TRBV5-1,TRBJ2-4,TRBD1,CASSAVGTERQGGIAKNIQYF,TGCGCCAGCAGCGCAGTCGGGACGGAAAGACAGGGCGGAATAGCCAAAAACATTCAGTACTTC
18,NA,TRBV5-8,TRBJ1-1,TRBD1,CASSLAAGGNSMNTEAFF,TGTGCCAGCAGCTTGGCCGCAGGGGGCAATTCAATGAACACTGAAGCTTTCTTT
14,NA,TRBV7-2,TRBJ1-2,NA,CASSRGVQNYGYTF,TGTGCCAGCAGTCGGGGGGTACAGAACTATGGCTACACCTTC
16,NA,TRBV30,TRBJ1-2,NA,CAWSPTSVGGGYGYTF,TGTGCCTGGAGTCCGACCTCAGTTGGGGGAGGGTATGGCTACACCTTC
18,NA,TRBV9,TRBJ2-7,NA,CASSVIIKGEGRGYEQYF,TGTGCCAGCAGCGTAATCATTAAGGGGGAGGGAAGGGGCTACGAGCAGTACTTC
15,NA,TRBV5-1,TRBJ1-2,NA,CASSAHPGDDYGYTF,TGCGCCAGCAGCGCCCACCCAGGGGACGACTATGGCTACACCTTC
14,NA,TRBV6-5,TRBJ1-2,TRBD1,CASSYVQGAGGYTF,TGTGCCAGCAGTTACGTCCAGGGGGCCGGTGGCTACACCTTC
14,NA,TRBV30,TRBJ2-3,TRBD2,CAWGTRGGSDTQYF,TGTGCCTGGGGGACCCGCGGCGGGAGTGATACGCAGTATTTT
16,once,TRBV18,TRBJ2-3,TRBD2,CASSRTSGSGTDTQYF,TGTGCCAGCTCACGGACTAGCGGGAGTGGGACAGATACGCAGTATTTT
15,NA,TRBV5-1,TRBJ1-4,NA,CASSPIGQGNEKLFF,TGCGCCAGCAGCCCTATTGGGCAGGGTAATGAAAAACTGTTTTTT
17,once,TRBV30,TRBJ1-6,NA,CAWSSGSAVSYNSPLHF,TGTGCCTGGAGTTCTGGCAGTGCCGTATCTTATAATTCACCCCTCCACTTT
13,NA,TRBV6-5,TRBJ2-1,NA,CASSGLIMDEQFF,TGTGCCAGCAGCGGGTTGATAATGGATGAGCAGTTCTTC
15,NA,TRBV6-6,TRBJ2-7,NA,CASKTPGLNSYEQYF,TGTGCCAGCAAAACGCCGGGACTTAATTCCTACGAGCAGTACTTC
13,NA,TRBV19,TRBJ1-2,NA,CASNGRSIYGYTF,TGTGCCAGCAATGGCCGATCAATCTATGGCTACACCTTC
16,once,TRBV7-6,TRBJ2-5,TRBD2,CASSLGSGGVSETQYF,TGTGCCAGCAGCTTAGGTAGCGGGGGAGTCAGTGAGACCCAGTACTTC
14,NA,TRBV5-1,TRBJ2-1,NA,CASSLITGYNEQFF,TGCGCCAGCAGCTTGATAACGGGTTACAATGAGCAGTTCTTC
15,NA,TRBV18,TRBJ2-3,TRBD2,CASSPPGLAGHTQYF,TGTGCCAGCTCACCACCGGGACTAGCGGGGCATACGCAGTATTTT
16,NA,TRBV4-1,TRBJ2-1,TRBD2,CASSQVMSSGGDEQFF,TGCGCCAGCAGCCAAGTCATGTCTAGCGGAGGGGATGAGCAGTTCTTC
14,few,TRBV2,TRBJ1-2,TRBD1,CASKGVRGHLGYTF,TGTGCCAGTAAGGGGGTCAGGGGGCATCTTGGCTACACCTTC
13,NA,TRBV27,TRBJ2-7,NA,CASSSITGREQYF,TGTGCCAGCAGTTCCATTACAGGGCGCGAGCAGTACTTC
15,NA,TRBV2,TRBJ1-5,TRBD1,CASSEGQGGGQPQHF,TGTGCCAGCAGTGAGGGACAGGGTGGTGGTCAGCCCCAGCATTTT
14,NA,TRBV5-8,TRBJ2-5,NA,CASNQGQTQETQYF,TGTGCCAGCAATCAGGGACAAACCCAAGAGACCCAGTACTTC
15,NA,TRBV5-6,TRBJ2-7,NA,CASSPPGGLLDEQYF,TGTGCCAGCAGCCCCCCTGGAGGCCTCCTAGACGAGCAGTACTTC
12,NA,TRBV7-3,TRBJ2-3,NA,CASSQGANTQYF,TGTGCCAGCAGCCAAGGGGCGAATACGCAGTATTTT
13,NA,TRBV19,TRBJ2-1,TRBD1,CASGTGGRNEQFF,TGTGCCAGTGGGACAGGGGGTAGGAATGAGCAGTTCTTC
14,NA,TRBV6-1,TRBJ2-7,TRBD2,CASRPSGAGYEQYF,TGTGCCAGCAGGCCTAGCGGGGCCGGGTACGAGCAGTACTTC
17,NA,TRBV15,TRBJ2-5,TRBD2,CATSRDKGLAKRETQYF,TGTGCCACCAGCAGAGATAAGGGACTAGCGAAAAGAGAGACCCAGTACTTC
14,NA,TRBV7-9,TRBJ1-1,NA,CASSLRELDTEAFF,TGTGCCAGCAGCTTACGGGAATTGGACACTGAAGCTTTCTTT
15,NA,TRBV9,TRBJ2-7,TRBD1,CASSVNLGQGYEQYF,TGTGCCAGCAGCGTTAACTTGGGACAGGGGTACGAGCAGTACTTC
15,NA,TRBV7-8,TRBJ1-4,TRBD1,CASSLSTGEREKLFF,TGTGCCAGCAGCTTATCGACAGGGGAGCGTGAAAAACTGTTTTTT
15,NA,TRBV6-5,TRBJ1-2,NA,CASSYNSGQGHGYTF,TGTGCCAGCAGTTACAATAGTGGGCAGGGGCATGGCTACACCTTC
13,NA,TRBV5-1,TRBJ2-1,NA,CASSLQVRDEQFF,TGCGCCAGCAGCTTACAGGTCAGGGATGAGCAGTTCTTC
16,once,TRBV29-1,TRBJ1-5,TRBD1,CSVGTGATYSNQPQHF,TGCAGCGTGGGGACAGGGGCTACTTATAGCAATCAGCCCCAGCATTTT
16,NA,TRBV9,TRBJ1-2,TRBD1,CASSVTGTAELYGYTF,TGTGCCAGCAGCGTCACCGGGACAGCGGAACTCTATGGCTACACCTTC
15,NA,TRBV5-1,TRBJ2-2,NA,CASSLASRGTGELFF,TGCGCCAGCAGCTTAGCCTCCCGGGGCACCGGGGAGCTGTTTTTT
13,NA,TRBV16,TRBJ1-6,NA,CASSQQGNSPLHF,TGTGCCAGCAGCCAACAGGGGAATTCACCCCTCCACTTT
13,NA,TRBV4-1,TRBJ1-4,NA,CASSRTRGEKLFF,TGCGCCAGCAGCAGGACCCGGGGGGAAAAACTGTTTTTT
17,NA,TRBV11-2,TRBJ2-1,TRBD2,CASSWGLAGGSNNEQFF,TGTGCCAGCAGCTGGGGACTAGCGGGGGGCTCAAACAATGAGCAGTTCTTC
18,NA,TRBV4-2,TRBJ2-7,TRBD2,CASSPVPGLAWPTYEQYF,TGTGCCAGCAGCCCCGTGCCGGGACTAGCGTGGCCAACCTACGAGCAGTACTTC
18,NA,TRBV4-1,TRBJ2-7,NA,CASSQRLARFVMAYEQYF,TGCGCCAGCAGCCAACGCCTGGCTAGGTTTGTTATGGCCTACGAGCAGTACTTC
13,NA,TRBV19,TRBJ1-1,TRBD1,CASSIRWDSQAFF,TGTGCCAGTAGTATACGATGGGACAGCCAAGCTTTCTTT
12,NA,TRBV7-2,TRBJ2-7,NA,CASSLGPHEQYF,TGTGCCAGCAGCCTAGGGCCCCACGAGCAGTACTTC
14,NA,TRBV6-5,TRBJ2-3,NA,CASTSPGSTDTQYF,TGTGCCAGCACCTCGCCGGGGAGCACAGATACGCAGTATTTT
17,NA,TRBV7-8,TRBJ1-5,NA,CASSPTSVLDTNQPQHF,TGTGCCAGCAGCCCTACTTCGGTCCTGGACACAAATCAGCCCCAGCATTTT
17,NA,TRBV5-1,TRBJ1-4,NA,CASSPTYSGQVDEKLFF,TGCGCCAGCAGCCCTACCTACAGTGGGCAAGTGGATGAAAAACTGTTTTTT
18,NA,TRBV1,TRBJ2-5,NA,CTSSQDHRDSGGLQTQYF,TGCACCAGCAGCCAAGATCATAGGGATAGCGGGGGGTTGCAGACCCAGTACTTC
17,NA,TRBV5-4,TRBJ1-2,NA,CASSLRAGGLTDYGYTF,TGTGCCAGCAGCTTGAGGGCCGGCGGACTTACTGACTATGGCTACACCTTC
15,NA,TRBV4-1,TRBJ2-7,TRBD2,CASSRTGTSTYEQYF,TGCGCCAGCAGCCGAACCGGGACTAGCACCTACGAGCAGTACTTC
14,NA,TRBV10-3,TRBJ2-1,TRBD1,CAIKDRGWLDEQFF,TGTGCCATCAAGGACAGGGGGTGGTTGGATGAGCAGTTCTTC
14,NA,TRBV15,TRBJ2-7,NA,CATSFVVGQDEQYF,TGTGCCACCAGCTTTGTTGTGGGACAAGACGAGCAGTACTTC
14,NA,TRBV5-1,TRBJ1-1,TRBD1,CASSGDRGNTEAFF,TGCGCCAGCAGCGGAGACAGGGGGAACACTGAAGCTTTCTTT
15,NA,TRBV11-1,TRBJ2-7,TRBD1,CASSLNSGQGGEQYF,TGTGCCAGCAGCTTAAATTCCGGACAGGGCGGCGAGCAGTACTTC